Shown below are 26 T cell receptor beta chains from a single sample sequenced in a study of T cell responses to AZD1222 COVID-19 vaccine. Sequencing was performed with immunoSEQ multiplex PCR; in TCRdb, only in-frame clones are kept and a portion is missing. The data contain under 60,000 clones, around nine tenths of them singletons. Sample: peripheral blood, taken 28 days after the second AZD1222 dose. The receptors here all came from an adult who received the AZD1222 COVID-19 vaccine.

V and J are TRBV5-1 and TRBJ1-4; a possible D gene is TRBD1 (6 bases). The CDR3 contains 16 residues. Germline V gene lookup returns CDR1 SGHRS and CDR2 YFSETQ. Trimming pared 0 bases from V and 4 bases from J, leaving 13 bases between. The CDR3 DNA sequence: TGCGCCAGCAGCTTGGTGCCAGGGGCTAATAATGAAAAACTGTTTTTT. Translation gives CASSLVPGANNEKLFF.

This chain uses TRBV4-1 with TRBJ1-4, with D perhaps TRBD1 (5 bases). In germline, CDR1 is MGHRA, CDR2 YSYEKL. With 4 bases removed from V and 4 bases from J, the gap between germline ends came to 13 bases. CDR3 length equals 15 residues. For the CDR3, the DNA is TGCGCCAGCAGCCGTACGGGACCGAATAATGAAAAACTGTTTTTT. This codes for CASSRTGPNNEKLFF.

The chain has TRBV3-1 (or the pseudogene TRBV3-2) and TRBJ1-3; D not resolved. The ends were cut back, 7 bases at V and 0 bases at J, with 13 bases in the middle. The CDR3 is 15 residues long. CDR1 is LGHDT, CDR2 YNNKEL, per germline (reference sequence). The chain's CDR3 is CASTPGGFSGNTIYF. The DNA for the CDR3 is TGTGCCAGCACTCCCGGAGGCTTCTCTGGAAACACCATATATTTT.

The chain couples TRBV6-8 to TRBJ1-5, with a tentative D call TRBD1 (6 bases). This CDR3 has 16 amino acids. The ends were cut back, 7 bases at V and 7 bases at J, with 23 bases in the middle. Germline V gives CDR1 MNHGY, CDR2 SAAAGT. The CDR3 region has the DNA TGTGCCAGCACCGTACTACAGGGTTGCGTAGGCCAGCCCCAGCATTTT. Translation: CASTVLQGCVGQPQHF.

The chain has TRBV27 and TRBJ2-7, with 7 bases that match TRBD1. Germline CDR1 reads MNHEY; CDR2 reads SMNVEV (reference sequence). Trimming cost V 2 bases and J 2 bases; bases outside gene matches: 6. The CDR3 spans 15 residues. The CDR3 DNA follows: TGTGCCAGCAGTTTAACGGACAGGAGGCCCTACGAGCAGTACTTC. Translation: CASSLTDRRPYEQYF.

The rearrangement uses TRBV3-1 (or the pseudogene TRBV3-2) and TRBJ2-1, with 9 bases lining up with TRBD2. This CDR3 region has 16 residues. Trimming at V came to 4 bases and at J to 5 bases, leaving 9 bases not matched to a gene. In germline, CDR1 is LGHDT, CDR2 YNNKEL (reference sequence). The CDR3 loop reads CASSRSVAGANNEQFF. For the CDR3, the DNA is TGTGCCAGCAGCCGGTCCGTAGCGGGAGCCAACAATGAGCAGTTCTTC.

V is TRBV5-1 and J is TRBJ1-1; D unresolved. Germline loops: CDR1 SGHRS, CDR2 YFSETQ. V lost 3 bases to trimming and J lost 1 base, with 10 bases between them. This CDR3 spans 14 amino acids. The CDR3 DNA is TGCGCCAGCAGCTCCCCGGATACGAACACTGAAGCTTTCTTT. Translating gives CASSSPDTNTEAFF.

This clone appeared a single time. This chain uses TRBV13 with TRBJ2-1; 13 nucleotides match TRBD2. The J segment lost 6 bases and the V segment lost 4 bases, leaving 6 bases of the junction unmatched. This CDR3 contains 16 residues. Germline CDR1 is PRHDT and CDR2 is FYEKMQ (reference sequence). In DNA, the CDR3 is TGTGCCAGCAGCTCCACTGGGACTAGCGGGGCCAATGAGCAGTTCTTC. Residues: CASSSTGTSGANEQFF.

The V and J genes are TRBV5-8 and TRBJ1-5; 7 bases are shared with TRBD1. Per germline, CDR1 SGHTS and CDR2 YDEGEE. The ends lost 5 bases at V and 7 bases at J; junction bases unmatched: 9. This CDR3 contains 14 residues. In DNA form, the CDR3 reads TGTGCCAGCAGTTTTGACAGGGAGGACCAGCCCCAGCATTTT. Translating gives CASSFDREDQPQHF.

The rearrangement uses TRBV5-4 and TRBJ2-7; either TRBD1 or TRBD2 may supply D (5 bases each). The CDR3 sequence is 14 residues long. V was pared by 2 bases and J by 0 bases, with 9 bases between. Per the germline V gene, CDR1 is SGHNT and CDR2 is YYREEE (reference sequence). In DNA, the CDR3 is TGTGCCAGCAGCTTAAAGGGGACCTCCTACGAGCAGTACTTC. Translation: CASSLKGTSYEQYF.

The gene calls are TRBV4-1 and TRBJ2-7; 9 nucleotides agree with TRBD2. The V gene's germline CDR1 is MGHRA and CDR2 YSYEKL. The CDR3 has 18 amino acids. Unmatched junction bases numbered 17, after V lost 1 base and J lost 7 bases. CDR3 nucleotides: TGCGCCAGCAGCCAAGTTATTCGGATTAGCGGGAGCCCCGGGGAGCAGTACTTC. It specifies CASSQVIRISGSPGEQYF.

V gene TRBV19 combines with J gene TRBJ1-1; maybe TRBD1 (5 bases). The germline CDR1 and CDR2 sequences are LNHDA and SQIVND (reference sequence). Trimming removed 3 bases from V and 6 bases from J, with 11 bases in between. The CDR3 extends over 13 amino acids. CDR3 DNA sequence: TGTGCCAGTAGTATCGGGGGTAACGCTGAAGCTTTCTTT. Its protein is CASSIGGNAEAFF.

J is TRBJ1-2 and V is TRBV6-5; possibly TRBD1 for D (5 bases). The CDR3 runs to 13 residues. With 11 bases removed from V and 1 base from J, the gap between germline ends came to 14 bases. CDR1 is MNHEY, CDR2 SVGAGI, per germline. The CDR3 spells CAGGEGFNYGYTF. The CDR3 DNA follows: TGTGCCGGGGGGGAAGGGTTTAACTATGGCTACACCTTC.

In its sample, this clone was seen a few times. This chain joins TRBV3-1 (or the pseudogene TRBV3-2) and TRBJ2-1; TRBD1 aligns across 9 bases. The V and J ends lost 5 bases and 7 bases, in that order; junction bases with no gene match: 6. This CDR3 region has 14 residues. From germline, CDR1 is LGHDT and CDR2 YNNKEL (reference sequence). The DNA of the CDR3 is TGTGCCAGCAGCTCCCGGGACAGGGTAAATGAGCAGTTCTTC. It codes for CASSSRDRVNEQFF.

This chain joins TRBV9 and TRBJ2-5; 7 bases map to TRBD2. The ends lost 5 bases at V and 3 bases at J; junction bases unmatched: 16. CDR3 length: 17 amino acids. From germline, CDR1 is SGDLS and CDR2 YYNGEE. CDR3 sequence: CASRAGAGEIGKETQYF. CDR3 bases: TGTGCCAGCAGAGCCGGGGCGGGAGAGATAGGAAAAGAGACCCAGTACTTC. The variable domain in full, completed from reference TRBV9 and TRBJ2-5, reads DSGVTQTPKHLITATGQRVTLRCSPRSGDLSVYWYQQSLDQGLQFLIQYYNGEERAKGNILERFSAQQFPDLHSELNLSSLELGDSALYFCASRAGAGEIGKETQYFGPGTRLLVL.

CDR3 sequence (DNA): TGTGCCACTAGTTCAGGGATGGACGAGCAGTACTTC. Amino acids: CATSSGMDEQYF. The chain links TRBV15 to TRBJ2-7; tentatively, D is TRBD1 (5 bases). Germline-derived CDR1 and CDR2 are LNHNV and YYDKDF (reference sequence). With 9 bases removed from V and 5 bases from J, the gap between germline ends came to 14 bases. The CDR3 consists of 12 residues.

The chain has TRBV29-1 and TRBJ2-1; perhaps TRBD2 as D (5 bases). Per germline, CDR1 SQVTM and CDR2 ANQGSEA. CDR3 length: 16 amino acids. V was cut by 4 bases and J by 5 bases, with 21 bases left in between. In DNA, the CDR3 is TGCAGCGTTGGTCAGCCCCGGGGATCTATCCACAATGAGCAGTTCTTC. Protein product: CSVGQPRGSIHNEQFF.

CDR3 in DNA: TGTGCCAGCAGTGAAGAGGGGAGGGGTGACTCCTACGAGCAGTACTTC. Encoded protein: CASSEEGRGDSYEQYF. The chain uses TRBV25-1 and TRBJ2-7; 7 nucleotides match TRBD2. J lost 0 bases, V lost 2 bases, and 7 bases had no gene match. CDR1 is MGHDK and CDR2 is SYGVNS in the germline V gene. This CDR3 region has 16 residues.

The chain employs TRBV5-6 and TRBJ2-4; the match to TRBD1 covers 7 bases. Germline V lookup: CDR1 SGHDT, CDR2 YYEEEE. The CDR3 loop spans 15 amino acids. With V trimmed by 4 bases and J by 3 bases, 7 bases remained unmatched. The CDR3 DNA follows: TGTGCCAGCAGCGGAGCAGGGGGAGACAAAAACATTCAGTACTTC. Its protein product is CASSGAGGDKNIQYF.

The V call is TRBV10-3, the J call TRBJ1-1; D gene uncertain. This CDR3 contains 14 residues. V was shortened by 3 bases and J by 10 bases, with 18 bases between the two germline ends. In germline, CDR1 is ENHRY, CDR2 SYGVKD. CDR3 sequence: CAISDQTGEGGAFF. The CDR3 bases are TGTGCCATCAGTGACCAGACCGGGGAGGGAGGAGCTTTCTTT.

The gene calls are TRBV18 and TRBJ1-2; the D is unclear. The CDR3 length is 14 residues. V gave up 2 bases and J gave up 10 bases, with 17 bases separating them. Per germline, CDR1 KGHSH and CDR2 LQKENI. Here the CDR3 DNA reads TGTGCCAGCTCACCAGCTCCGTCAGTATCATCCTACACCTTC. Translated: CASSPAPSVSSYTF.

A few counts support this clone. The chain has TRBV19 and TRBJ2-7; the match to TRBD1 covers 9 bases. Germline loops: CDR1 LNHDA, CDR2 SQIVND (reference sequence). The CDR3 contains 15 residues. The V gene end was trimmed by 11 bases and the J gene end by 2 bases; junction bases not matched to a gene: 13. The chain's CDR3 is CAPSSPGTGPYEQYF. The CDR3 DNA is TGTGCCCCTTCTTCACCCGGGACAGGGCCCTACGAGCAGTACTTC.

The chain carries TRBV4-1 and TRBJ1-2, with 10 nucleotides matching TRBD1. The CDR3 has 16 residues. Germline V lookup: CDR1 MGHRA, CDR2 YSYEKL. Losses at the gene ends were 3 bases for V and 2 bases for J; bases not matched to a gene: 6. The CDR3 loop reads CASSQGRQGANYGYTF. The CDR3 DNA reads TGCGCCAGCAGCCAGGGACGACAGGGGGCCAACTATGGCTACACCTTC.

The chain links TRBV5-4 to TRBJ2-3; D is undetermined. V shed 4 bases and J shed 0 bases, with 15 bases lying between them. The CDR3 covers 16 residues. Germline V lookup: CDR1 SGHNT, CDR2 YYREEE (reference sequence). DNA for the CDR3: TGTGCCAGCAGCCCCCGCCCCGGGTGGAGCACAGATACGCAGTATTTT. It is translated as CASSPRPGWSTDTQYF. Full variable domain (missing parts from reference TRBV5-4 and TRBJ2-3): ETGVTQSPTHLIKTRGQQVTLRCSSQSGHNTVSWYQQALGQGPQFIFQYYREEENGRGNFPPRFSGLQFPNYSSELNVNALELDDSALYLCASSPRPGWSTDTQYFGPGTRLTVL.

V and J are TRBV5-4 and TRBJ1-2; 7 bases are a match to TRBD1. Losses at the gene ends were 0 bases for V and 6 bases for J; bases not matched to a gene: 5. The CDR3 totals 14 residues. Germline CDR1 is SGHNT and CDR2 is YYREEE (reference sequence). CDR3 in amino acids: CASSLGQGANGYTF. In nucleotides, the CDR3 is TGTGCCAGCAGCTTGGGACAGGGAGCCAATGGCTACACCTTC.

The rearrangement joins TRBV5-4 to TRBJ1-3, with D perhaps TRBD1 (6 bases). The CDR3 has 14 amino acids. Trimming shortened V by 6 bases and J by 1 base, and 11 bases separated the two germline ends. Germline V gene lookup returns CDR1 SGHNT and CDR2 YYREEE (reference sequence). This chain's CDR3 is CASTRTASGNTIYF. The CDR3, as DNA: TGTGCCAGCACCAGGACAGCTTCTGGAAACACCATATATTTT.